This T cell receptor (beta chain) was sequenced during a study of PD-1 blockade in classical Hodgkin lymphoma. As to time point: newly diagnosed, previously untreated cHL patient sample. Magnetic depletion of unwanted cells isolated CD4+ T cells from thawed PBMCs. Sequenced by immunoSEQ multiplex PCR; TCRdb stores in-frame clones only, minus some. The data show fewer than 25,000 clones, 90% to 95% seen once. Germline V gene sequence: CDR1 GTSNPN, CDR2 SVGIG (reference sequence). Trimming removed 0 bases from V and 5 bases from J; junction bases left unmatched: 1. There are 13 residues in the CDR3. The source material was CD4+ T cells from blood. This clonotype was sampled from a human donor with classical Hodgkin lymphoma. The chain is built from TRBV30 and TRBJ1-5; 7 nucleotides line up with TRBD1. The CDR3 reads CAWSVGTDQPQHF. The CDR3 bases are TGTGCCTGGAGTGTGGGGACAGATCAGCCCCAGCATTTT.